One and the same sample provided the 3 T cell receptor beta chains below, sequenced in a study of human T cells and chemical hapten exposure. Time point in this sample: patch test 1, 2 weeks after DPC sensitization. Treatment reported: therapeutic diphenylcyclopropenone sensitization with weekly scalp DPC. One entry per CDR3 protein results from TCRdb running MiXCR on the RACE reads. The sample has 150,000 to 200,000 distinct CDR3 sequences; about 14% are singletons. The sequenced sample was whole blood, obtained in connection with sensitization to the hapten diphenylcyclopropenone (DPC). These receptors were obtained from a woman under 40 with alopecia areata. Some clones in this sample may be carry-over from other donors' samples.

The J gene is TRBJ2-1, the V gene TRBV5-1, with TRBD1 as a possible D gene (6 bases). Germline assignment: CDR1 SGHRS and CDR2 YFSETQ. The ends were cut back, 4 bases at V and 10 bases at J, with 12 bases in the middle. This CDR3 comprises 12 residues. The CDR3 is CASSPQGWEQFF. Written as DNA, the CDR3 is TGCGCCAGCAGCCCACAGGGCTGGGAGCAGTTCTTC.

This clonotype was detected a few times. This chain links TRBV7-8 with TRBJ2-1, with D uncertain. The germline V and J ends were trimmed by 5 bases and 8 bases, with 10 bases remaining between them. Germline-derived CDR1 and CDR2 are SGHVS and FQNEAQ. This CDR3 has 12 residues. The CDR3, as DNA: TGTGCCAGCAGCCCGCGGAAAGATGAGCAGTTCTTC. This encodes CASSPRKDEQFF. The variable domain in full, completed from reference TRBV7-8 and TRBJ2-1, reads GAGVSQSPRYKVAKRGQDVALRCDPISGHVSLFWYQQALGQGPEFLTYFQNEAQLDKSGLPSDRFFAERPEGSVSTLKIQRTQQEDSAVYLCASSPRKDEQFFGPGTRLTVL.

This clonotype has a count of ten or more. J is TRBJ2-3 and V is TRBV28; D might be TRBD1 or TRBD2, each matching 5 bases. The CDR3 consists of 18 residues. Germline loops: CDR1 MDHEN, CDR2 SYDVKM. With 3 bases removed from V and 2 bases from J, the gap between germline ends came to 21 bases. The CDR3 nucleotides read TGTGCCAGCAGTTTCGGCGTGGGGGTCGACTACTTCACAGATACGCAGTATTTT. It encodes CASSFGVGVDYFTDTQYF.